Below, 18 T cell receptor beta chains from the same sample are listed, as sequenced in a study of T cell clones after liver transplantation. Produced via immunoSEQ multiplex PCR; TCRdb's table is partial and in-frame only. The data hold around 100,000 clones, with 84% observed a single time. Here the sequenced sample was CD4+ T cells from blood, taken around 44 months after liver transplant. The receptors derive from a human patient who received a liver transplant. Some T cells may possibly be graft donor cells.

The chain uses TRBV5-5 and TRBJ2-2, with D perhaps TRBD1 (6 bases). The CDR3 has 14 residues. CDR1 and CDR2 from the germline V gene are SGHKS and YYEKEE (reference sequence). The ends were cut back, 0 bases at V and 7 bases at J, with 10 bases in the middle. The CDR3 protein is CASSLEQGVGELFF. The CDR3, as DNA: TGTGCCAGCAGCTTGGAACAGGGTGTCGGGGAGCTGTTTTTT.

The chain employs TRBV27 and TRBJ2-7; TRBD2 aligns across 7 bases. The germline gives CDR1 MNHEY, CDR2 SMNVEV (reference sequence). Trimming cost V 3 bases and J 2 bases; bases outside gene matches: 7. This CDR3 has 15 amino acids. The chain's CDR3 is CASSFLGTTAYEQYF. The CDR3 DNA sequence: TGTGCCAGCAGTTTTTTGGGGACTACCGCCTACGAGCAGTACTTC.

This clone occurred a few times. The chain recombines TRBV28 with TRBJ1-5; D possibly corresponds to TRBD1 (6 bases). This CDR3 spans 14 amino acids. Trimming cost V 9 bases and J 2 bases, with 14 bases left between them. Germline values: CDR1 MDHEN, CDR2 SYDVKM. DNA of the CDR3: TGTGCCAGTAGGACAGTGACGGGCAATCAGCCCCAGCATTTT. Its translation is CASRTVTGNQPQHF.

This chain joins TRBV19 and TRBJ2-7; 8 nucleotides agree with TRBD1. This CDR3 has 14 residues. V shed 4 bases, J shed 1 base, and the junction held 3 bases outside the gene matches. Germline lookup yields CDR1 LNHDA and CDR2 SQIVND (reference sequence). CDR3 region: CASSNDRGSYEQYF. CDR3 bases: TGTGCCAGTAGTAACGACAGGGGATCCTACGAGCAGTACTTC.

The V call is TRBV10-3, the J call TRBJ1-2, with 9 bases matching TRBD1. Germline V gene sequence: CDR1 ENHRY, CDR2 SYGVKD. The junction had 5 bases not matched to a gene; V was cut back by 5 bases and J by 7 bases. This CDR3 has 13 residues. In DNA form, the CDR3 reads TGTGCCATCAGTCAGGGACAGGGATTTGGCTACACCTTC. Its translation is CAISQGQGFGYTF.

The J gene is TRBJ2-1, the V gene TRBV12-5; perhaps D is TRBD1 or TRBD2 (6 bases each). The CDR3 covers 14 residues. The V gene lost 0 bases and the J gene lost 6 bases, with 9 bases spanning the gap. Germline V CDR1 and CDR2: LGHNT, FRNRAP. The CDR3 coding sequence is TGTGCTAGTGGTTTGGTGCCGGGGGCCAATGAGCAGTTCTTC. Residues: CASGLVPGANEQFF.

The gene calls are TRBV7-9 and TRBJ1-1, with unresolved D. This CDR3 contains 14 residues. Germline loops: CDR1 SEHNR, CDR2 FQNEAQ (reference sequence). V was pared by 5 bases and J by 2 bases, with 12 bases between. This CDR3 is CASSRMGINTEAFF. DNA of the CDR3: TGTGCCAGCAGCCGCATGGGGATTAACACTGAAGCTTTCTTT.

This clone was seen only a few times. The rearrangement uses TRBV25-1 and TRBJ2-5, with D tentatively TRBD1 (5 bases). Germline CDR1 reads MGHDK; CDR2 reads SYGVNS. The V end was cut by 1 base, the J end by 7 bases, with 13 bases between. The CDR3 extends over 14 amino acids. In DNA form, the CDR3 reads TGTGCCAGCAGTGAATGGGGCCAAGCAGGGACCCAGTACTTC. Translating gives CASSEWGQAGTQYF.

The chain employs TRBV2 and TRBJ2-1; the D gene is possibly TRBD1 (7 bases). Germline loops: CDR1 SNHLY, CDR2 FYNNEI. The CDR3 length is 14 residues. Trimming took 3 bases from V and 3 from J, leaving 9 bases between them. Here the CDR3 DNA reads TGTGCCAGCAGTGACAGGGGGGTCTACAATGAGCAGTTCTTC. Translation: CASSDRGVYNEQFF.

The sample holds one count of this clone. This chain uses TRBV7-2 with TRBJ1-2; tentative D call: TRBD1 (5 bases). Germline-derived CDR1 and CDR2 are SGHTA and FQGNSA. Trimming shortened V by 2 bases and J by 6 bases, and 10 bases separated the two germline ends. This CDR3 region has 13 residues. DNA of the CDR3: TGTGCCAGCAGCTTAACTAAGGGGAATGGCTACACCTTC. Its translation: CASSLTKGNGYTF.

This clone was recorded once. This rearrangement joins TRBV5-4 to TRBJ2-5, with D perhaps TRBD2 (7 bases). Trimming took 5 bases from V and 6 from J, leaving 17 bases between them. CDR3 length: 14 amino acids. The germline gives CDR1 SGHNT, CDR2 YYREEE (reference sequence). CDR3 sequence: CASRGGASSQTQYF. The CDR3, as DNA: TGTGCCAGCAGAGGGGGGGCTAGCTCACAGACCCAGTACTTC.

This clone was detected a few times. This chain connects TRBV9 to TRBJ1-3; a possible D gene is TRBD1 (6 bases). The V gene's germline CDR1 is SGDLS and CDR2 YYNGEE. The CDR3 covers 13 residues. The V gene lost 5 bases and the J gene lost 3 bases, with 9 bases spanning the gap. CDR3 nucleotides: TGTGCCAGCAGTTGGGACAATGGAAACACCATATATTTT. This encodes CASSWDNGNTIYF.

V usage is TRBV6-6 and J usage is TRBJ1-2; maybe TRBD1 (6 bases). The germline V gene encodes CDR1 MNHNY and CDR2 SVGAGI (reference sequence). The CDR3 contains 16 residues. Trimming cost V 4 bases and J 4 bases, with 19 bases left between them. The CDR3: CASSSISQGRGYGYTF. Written as DNA, the CDR3 is TGTGCCAGCAGTTCCATATCACAGGGTCGGGGCTATGGCTACACCTTC.

The gene calls are TRBV10-3 and TRBJ2-7, with 9 bases lining up with TRBD1. V shed 2 bases and J 6 bases; nucleotides not matched to a gene: 5. The CDR3 runs to 14 residues. Germline-derived CDR1 and CDR2 are ENHRY and SYGVKD. The CDR3 spells CAISEGTGFAEQYF. The CDR3 bases are TGTGCCATCAGTGAGGGGACAGGGTTTGCCGAGCAGTACTTC.

The V and J genes are TRBV11-2 and TRBJ1-3; D is uncertain. The CDR3 is 13 amino acids. Germline values: CDR1 SGHAT, CDR2 FQNNGV. V lost 4 bases, J lost 6 bases, and 10 bases lay in between. The CDR3 protein is CASSSHSSNTIYF. In nucleotides, the CDR3 is TGTGCCAGCAGCTCTCATTCCTCAAACACCATATATTTT.

A word on this clone: The junction and the germline gene differ at one end; a read error may be behind it. The rearrangement uses TRBV7-2 and TRBJ1-2, with D unresolved. The V gene's germline CDR1 is SGHTA and CDR2 FQGNSA. The CDR3 sequence is 16 residues long. The CDR3: CASSQDIIPGNYGYTF. Written as DNA, the CDR3 is TGCGCCAGCAGCCAAGACATCATCCCTGGAAACTATGGCTACACCTTC.

The chain uses TRBV18 and TRBJ1-6; D possibly corresponds to TRBD1 (5 bases). CDR1 and CDR2 (germline): KGHSH, LQKENI. The CDR3 length is 15 residues. V was shortened by 6 bases and J by 7 bases, with 16 bases between the two germline ends. CDR3 in amino acids: CASSRGDSRNSPLHF. For the CDR3, the DNA is TGTGCCAGCTCCCGGGGCGACAGTCGAAATTCACCCCTCCACTTT.

The table lists this clone with a few counts. The V gene is TRBV7-2, the J gene TRBJ1-1; no clear D gene. The CDR3 extends over 14 amino acids. V lost 4 bases and J 3 bases, leaving 12 bases between the germline ends. Looked up from germline, CDR1 is SGHTA and CDR2 is FQGNSA. DNA of the CDR3: TGTGCCAGCAGCTCAGATCCAGGATACACTGAAGCTTTCTTT. Translation gives CASSSDPGYTEAFF.